The TCR beta chain under discussion was sequenced for a study of T-cell memory formation after mild COVID-19. Via MiXCR, TCRdb re-called the 5' RACE reads, giving one row per CDR3 protein. The profile covers about 410,000 distinct CDR3 sequences, with roughly 18% appearing a single time and 20% to 25% taken by the ten largest. Germline CDR1 DFQATT, CDR2 SNEGSKA (reference sequence). CDR3 length: 12 residues. V was shortened by 3 bases and J by 5 bases, with 10 bases between the two germline ends. This sequence joins TRBV20-1 and TRBJ2-5; D is undetermined. Sequenced material: PBMCs or a T cell subset sorted from them (not recorded which). This clonotype was obtained from a young man who had mild COVID-19 (a few samples of this study predate the infection). Cell type and time point are not known. The CDR3 loop is CSASNSEETQYF. CDR3 DNA: TGCAGTGCTAGTAATTCGGAGGAGACCCAGTACTTC.